These T cell receptor beta chains were read from a single sample in a study of shared clonotypes between healthy human individuals. TCRdb's table, derived via immunoSEQ multiplex PCR, lists solely in-frame clones and lacks some. The table includes around 1.6 million clones, 95% to 99% detected once. The sample consisted of naive CD4+ T cells sorted from blood. The receptors derive from a man aged 25 to 40 in good health. CDR3s include the opening cysteine and the closing phenylalanine or tryptophan. D genes are given only for firm matches. Not all rows give a size; the values are once, few, many and, for expanded clones, a class.

clone size	V gene	D gene	J gene	CDR3 protein	CDR3 DNA
-	TRBV7-9	TRBD1	TRBJ1-1	CASSPSGGTEAFF	TGTGCCAGCAGCCCGTCAGGGGGCACTGAAGCTTTCTTT
once	TRBV30	TRBD1	TRBJ1-4	CAWSVRRGTGNEKLFF	TGTGCCTGGAGTGTCCGGAGAGGGACAGGGAATGAAAAACTGTTTTTT
once	TRBV6-1	-	TRBJ2-7	CASSPKYEQYF	TGTGCCAGCAGCCCTAAGTACGAGCAGTACTTC
-	TRBV11-3	-	TRBJ2-5	CASSLSPETQYF	TGTGCCAGCAGCTTAAGTCCAGAGACCCAGTACTTC
-	TRBV19	TRBD1	TRBJ2-2	CASRGQGAGELFF	TGTGCCTCTAGGGGACAGGGGGCTGGGGAGCTGTTTTTT
-	TRBV19	-	TRBJ1-5	CASKRGDSNQPQHF	TGTGCCAGTAAAAGAGGGGATTCAAATCAGCCCCAGCATTTT
-	TRBV5-4	TRBD1	TRBJ2-7	CASSASGTGAYEQYF	TGTGCCAGCAGCGCCTCCGGGACAGGGGCCTACGAGCAGTACTTC
-	TRBV5-4	TRBD2	TRBJ2-1	CASSLSGSKEEQFF	TGTGCCAGCAGCCTTAGCGGGAGTAAAGAGGAGCAGTTCTTC
-	TRBV5-4	TRBD2	TRBJ2-2	CASSGLAGGTGELFF	TGTGCCAGCAGTGGACTAGCGGGAGGTACCGGGGAGCTGTTTTTT
-	TRBV7-9	TRBD1	TRBJ1-1	CASSPWTGRTEAFF	TGTGCCAGCAGCCCCTGGACAGGGCGGACTGAAGCTTTCTTT
-	TRBV28	-	TRBJ1-2	CASIGINYGYTF	TGTGCCAGCATCGGGATTAACTATGGCTACACCTTC
-	TRBV6-5	TRBD1	TRBJ1-2	CASSRQGADGYTF	TGTGCCAGCAGCCGACAGGGGGCTGATGGCTACACCTTC
-	TRBV28	TRBD2	TRBJ2-1	CASHSGSFPHEQFF	TGTGCCAGCCATAGCGGGAGCTTCCCCCATGAGCAGTTCTTC
-	TRBV28	-	TRBJ1-3	CASSALDTIYF	TGTGCCAGCAGCGCATTGGACACCATATATTTT
-	TRBV28	-	TRBJ1-3	CASSPTFSGNTIYF	TGTGCCAGCAGTCCGACGTTCTCTGGAAACACCATATATTTT
-	TRBV5-6	TRBD1	TRBJ2-2	CASSVDREAGELFF	TGTGCCAGCAGCGTGGACAGGGAAGCCGGGGAGCTGTTTTTT
-	TRBV4-3	-	TRBJ2-3	CASSQASQPLRGDTQYF	TGCGCCAGCAGCCAAGCATCACAGCCCCTCAGGGGAGATACGCAGTATTTT
-	TRBV4-3	-	TRBJ2-3	CASSPGRGPRTADTQYF	TGCGCCAGCAGCCCGGGGAGGGGGCCCCGGACAGCAGATACGCAGTATTTT
-	TRBV5-1	-	TRBJ2-1	CASSLISGISYNEQFF	TGCGCCAGCAGCTTGATTAGCGGAATATCCTACAATGAGCAGTTCTTC
once	TRBV28	-	TRBJ1-5	CASNRLGRAPDQPQHF	TGTGCCAGCAACCGGCTGGGCAGGGCCCCTGATCAGCCCCAGCATTTT
-	TRBV9	-	TRBJ1-1	CASSVALRGEAFF	TGTGCCAGCAGCGTAGCCCTCAGGGGAGAGGCTTTCTTT
-	TRBV28	-	TRBJ2-3	CASRSAWGRLGTDTQYF	TGTGCCAGCAGGTCCGCTTGGGGCAGGTTAGGCACAGATACGCAGTATTTT
-	TRBV5-1	TRBD2	TRBJ2-2	CASSLDGLVDTGELFF	TGCGCCAGCAGCTTGGATGGACTAGTGGACACCGGGGAGCTGTTTTTT
-	TRBV2	-	TRBJ2-5	CASSELVGETQYF	TGTGCCAGCAGTGAACTAGTAGGAGAGACCCAGTACTTC
once	TRBV5-1	-	TRBJ2-5	CASSLQGREETQYF	TGCGCCAGCAGCCTACAGGGTCGGGAAGAGACCCAGTACTTC
-	TRBV7-2	-	TRBJ1-3	CASSFTAGAGNTIYF	TGTGCCAGCAGCTTCACCGCAGGGGCGGGAAACACCATATATTTT
-	TRBV18	TRBD1	TRBJ2-7	CASSRDRGGEQYF	TGTGCCAGCTCAAGGGACAGGGGGGGCGAGCAGTACTTC
-	TRBV18	TRBD2	TRBJ2-2	CASSPSSSGNTGELFF	TGTGCCAGCTCACCTTCGTCTAGCGGAAACACCGGGGAGCTGTTTTTT
-	TRBV27	TRBD1	TRBJ1-1	CASSLKTGARMNTEAFF	TGTGCCAGCAGTTTAAAAACAGGGGCCAGGATGAACACTGAAGCTTTCTTT
once	TRBV6-5	-	TRBJ2-1	CASAFSSYNEQFF	TGTGCTAGCGCCTTTAGCTCCTACAATGAGCAGTTCTTC
-	TRBV28	-	TRBJ1-2	CASSLWAGVGYTF	TGTGCCAGCAGTTTATGGGCAGGGGTCGGCTACACCTTC
-	TRBV5-1	-	TRBJ1-4	CASSLVGAEKLFF	TGCGCCAGCAGCTTGGTTGGGGCTGAAAAACTGTTTTTT
-	TRBV6-4	-	TRBJ2-7	CASSVRDPYEQYF	TGTGCCAGCAGTGTCCGGGACCCCTACGAGCAGTACTTC
-	TRBV7-9	-	TRBJ1-4	CASSYNEKLFF	TGTGCCAGCAGCTACAATGAAAAACTGTTTTTT
-	TRBV18	-	TRBJ2-7	CASSSGVSYEQYF	TGTGCCAGCTCCAGCGGAGTTAGCTACGAGCAGTACTTC
-	TRBV14	TRBD1	TRBJ2-5	CASRPTGDGETQYF	TGTGCCAGCAGACCCACAGGGGATGGAGAGACCCAGTACTTC
-	TRBV28	-	TRBJ2-7	CASSSPGTRGDYEQYF	TGTGCCAGCAGTTCCCCAGGGACAAGGGGGGACTACGAGCAGTACTTC
-	TRBV10-3	-	TRBJ2-7	CAIRASGYEQYF	TGTGCCATCAGGGCCAGTGGCTACGAGCAGTACTTC
-	TRBV14	TRBD1	TRBJ2-1	CASSSPGTAYNEQFF	TGTGCCAGCAGCTCCCCCGGGACAGCCTACAATGAGCAGTTCTTC
-	TRBV7-5	-	TRBJ1-5	CARSLVISRGYNQPQHF	TGTGCCAGAAGCTTAGTAATATCCAGGGGCTACAATCAGCCCCAGCATTTT
-	TRBV9	-	TRBJ2-2	CASSRNSANTGELFF	TGTGCCAGCAGCAGAAATAGCGCGAACACCGGGGAGCTGTTTTTT
-	TRBV2	-	TRBJ2-5	CATGQQTQYF	TGTGCCACAGGGCAGCAGACCCAGTACTTC